The 7 T cell receptor beta chains below all came from one sample that was sequenced in a study of control samples from healthy donors and cancer patients. Profiled with immunoSEQ multiplex PCR; TCRdb holds only in-frame clones, not every one. The repertoire holds fewer than 95,000 clones, with around 86% as singletons. The sequenced sample was blood. Receptor source: a woman in her forties or fifties in good health.

CDR3 loop: CASSLSEGGSGSNYGYTF. CDR3 DNA: TGTGCCAGCAGTTTATCGGAAGGGGGCAGTGGGAGTAACTATGGCTACACCTTC. The rearrangement links TRBV28 to TRBJ1-2, with 7 bases aligning to TRBD1. Germline assignment: CDR1 MDHEN and CDR2 SYDVKM. The CDR3 loop spans 18 amino acids. J lost 1 base, V lost 1 base, and 12 bases had no gene match.

The rearrangement uses TRBV3-1 (or the pseudogene TRBV3-2) and TRBJ1-1; D is uncertain. The germline V gene encodes CDR1 LGHDT and CDR2 YNNKEL (reference sequence). V lost 4 bases to trimming and J lost 1 base, with 7 bases between them. This CDR3 comprises 13 residues. The CDR3: CASSLGGNTEAFF. CDR3 coding DNA: TGTGCCAGCAGCCTCGGCGGGAACACTGAAGCTTTCTTT.

The V call is TRBV19, the J call TRBJ1-1; D is unresolved. The germline V gene has CDR1 LNHDA and CDR2 SQIVND (reference sequence). V lost 5 bases and J lost 0, with 10 bases in between. CDR3 length: 14 amino acids. For the CDR3, the DNA is TGTGCCAGTAGTTCCACTCCGTTGAACACTGAAGCTTTCTTT. This encodes CASSSTPLNTEAFF.

The rearrangement joins TRBV19 to TRBJ2-6; perhaps TRBD1 as D (6 bases). Trimming took 1 base from V and 3 from J, leaving 25 bases between them. The V gene's germline CDR1 is LNHDA and CDR2 SQIVND (reference sequence). CDR3 length equals 21 residues. Written as DNA, the CDR3 is TGTGCCAGTAGTATAGTTCTTTGGGTTTTGGGGGCAGACTTTGGGGCCAACGTCCTGACTTTC. This gives the protein CASSIVLWVLGADFGANVLTF.

This clone was seen only a few times. The chain carries TRBV5-1 and TRBJ2-1, with D possibly TRBD1 on 5 matching bases. Trimming pared 4 bases from V and 12 bases from J, leaving 17 bases between. Germline V lookup: CDR1 SGHRS, CDR2 YFSETQ. The CDR3 consists of 13 residues. The chain's CDR3 is CASSESDSWGQFF. Here the CDR3 DNA reads TGCGCCAGCAGCGAAAGTGACAGTTGGGGGCAGTTCTTC.

The V and J genes are TRBV27 and TRBJ2-3, with a tentative D call TRBD1 (5 bases). This CDR3 has 15 residues. Germline loops: CDR1 MNHEY, CDR2 SMNVEV (reference sequence). With 2 bases removed from V and 0 bases from J, the gap between germline ends came to 9 bases. CDR3: CASSLRTLSTDTQYF. CDR3 coding DNA: TGTGCCAGCAGTTTACGGACACTTAGCACAGATACGCAGTATTTT.

The chain is built from TRBV5-4 and TRBJ2-7; a weak D match, TRBD2 (5 bases). Germline V lookup: CDR1 SGHNT, CDR2 YYREEE (reference sequence). Deletions cut 0 bases from V and 3 bases from J, with 10 bases between. The CDR3 is 14 residues long. CDR3 protein: CASSLGGGSYEQYF. DNA of the CDR3: TGTGCCAGCAGCTTGGGTGGTGGGAGCTACGAGCAGTACTTC.